Below, one T cell receptor (beta chain) is given with its context. Its antigen remains unidentified. The data belong to a study of neoadjuvant anti-PD-1 for oral cavity cancer. Study-wide context: Around day 43, patients without progression received a fourth nivolumab dose before surgery.

General study points: TCR analyses covered only a few patients per response group.

Stage II-IVA oral cavity squamous cell carcinoma was new and untreated by systemic or radiation therapy. The CDR3 is made up of 11 amino acids. V lost 2 bases, J lost 5 bases, and 3 bases lay in between. The germline CDR1 and CDR2 sequences are SNHLY and FYNNEI. Repertoires were generated with immunoSEQ multiplex PCR, while TCRdb's copy carries only in-frame clones and drops some. The repertoire holds around 60,000 clones, with roughly 84% as singletons. This rearrangement joins TRBV2 to TRBJ2-5; D is undetermined. The sample consisted of PBMCs, taken before nivolumab (anti-PD-1) treatment. The receptor was isolated from a person aged 40-85 years with oral cavity squamous cell carcinoma. CDR3 sequence: CASSERETQYF. The CDR3 DNA follows: TGTGCCAGCAGTGAACGGGAGACCCAGTACTTC.